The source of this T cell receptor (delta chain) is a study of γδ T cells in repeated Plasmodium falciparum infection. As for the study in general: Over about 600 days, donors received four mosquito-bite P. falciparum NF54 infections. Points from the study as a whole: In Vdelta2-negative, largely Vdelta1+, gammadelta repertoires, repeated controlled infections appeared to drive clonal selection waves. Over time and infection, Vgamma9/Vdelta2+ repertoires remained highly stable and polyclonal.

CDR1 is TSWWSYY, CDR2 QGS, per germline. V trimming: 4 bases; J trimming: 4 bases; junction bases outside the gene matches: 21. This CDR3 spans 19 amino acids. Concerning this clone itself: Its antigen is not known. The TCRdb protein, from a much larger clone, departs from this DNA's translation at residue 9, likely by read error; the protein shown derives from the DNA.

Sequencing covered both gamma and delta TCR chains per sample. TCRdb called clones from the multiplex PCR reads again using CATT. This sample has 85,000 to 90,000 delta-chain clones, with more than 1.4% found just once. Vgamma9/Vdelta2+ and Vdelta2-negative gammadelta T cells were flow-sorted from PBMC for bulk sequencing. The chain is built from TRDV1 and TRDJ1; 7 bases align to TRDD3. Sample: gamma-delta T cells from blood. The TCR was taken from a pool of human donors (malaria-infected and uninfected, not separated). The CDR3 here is CALGGFDNCVLGHIDKLIF. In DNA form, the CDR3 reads TGTGCTCTTGGGGGATTCGATAACTGCGTACTGGGGCATATCGATAAACTCATCTTT.